Listed below are T cell receptor beta chains from one sample, sequenced in a study of graft-versus-host responses after intestinal transplantation. Their specific antigens are unknown. This table comes from immunoSEQ multiplex PCR, and its TCRdb copy is limited to in-frame clones, with some not included. The sample includes fewer than 65,000 clones, roughly 90% of them seen just once. The sample here was unstimulated CD4+ T cells sorted from spleen or lymph node cells, taken before transplant. The origin of the receptors is a human donor who was the organ donor for an intestinal transplant. Each CDR3 is given with its conserved first and last residue. The order of the fields is D gene, J gene, V gene, clone size, CDR3 protein, CDR3 DNA. D genes are given only for firm matches. The size of a clone is reported for some rows only, either as once, few or many, or as a class for expanded clones.

-,TRBJ1-5,TRBV10-3,-,CAISEGGGSNQPQHF,TGTGCCATCAGTGAGGGGGGGGGCAGCAATCAGCCCCAGCATTTT
TRBD1,TRBJ2-7,TRBV5-4,-,CASSSDRDRLLSYEQYF,TGTGCCAGCAGCTCCGACAGGGACAGGTTATTATCCTACGAGCAGTACTTC
TRBD1,TRBJ2-2,TRBV4-1,-,CASSRGTGGSTGELFF,TGCGCCAGCAGCCGGGGGACAGGGGGAAGTACCGGGGAGCTGTTTTTT
-,TRBJ2-1,TRBV7-3,once,CASSLWRVAYNEQFF,TGTGCCAGCAGCCTCTGGCGGGTCGCCTACAATGAGCAGTTCTTC
-,TRBJ1-1,TRBV4-1,-,CASSPIGGNTEAFF,TGCGCCAGCAGCCCAATCGGCGGGAACACTGAAGCTTTCTTT
TRBD1,TRBJ2-2,TRBV10-3,-,CAISLATGGNGELFF,TGTGCCATCTCCCTCGCGACAGGGGGGAACGGGGAGCTGTTTTTT
TRBD1,TRBJ2-2,TRBV19,-,CASSIGTGYTGELFF,TGTGCCAGTAGTATAGGGACAGGGTACACCGGGGAGCTGTTTTTT
TRBD2,TRBJ2-1,TRBV19,-,CASRRTPSGYYNEQFF,TGTGCCAGTAGACGAACCCCTAGCGGTTACTACAATGAGCAGTTCTTC
-,TRBJ2-7,TRBV7-9,-,CASSFPGSATYEQYF,TGTGCCAGCAGCTTTCCGGGTAGCGCGACCTACGAGCAGTACTTC
-,TRBJ2-3,TRBV18,-,CASSPSTDTQYF,TGTGCCAGCTCACCCTCCACAGATACGCAGTATTTT
TRBD1,TRBJ1-5,TRBV28,-,CASGSGGLGNQPQHF,TGTGCCAGCGGCTCAGGGGGCTTGGGCAATCAGCCCCAGCATTTT
-,TRBJ1-2,TRBV30,few,CAWSVRSTSYGYTF,TGTGCCTGGAGTGTACGGTCCACTTCCTATGGCTACACCTTC
-,TRBJ2-5,TRBV14,-,CASSQGSRGWEETQYF,TGTGCCAGCAGCCAAGGAAGCAGGGGCTGGGAGGAGACCCAGTACTTC
-,TRBJ1-4,TRBV7-6,-,CASSDRLGEKLFF,TGTGCCAGCAGCGACAGGCTCGGTGAAAAACTGTTTTTT
TRBD1,TRBJ2-5,TRBV2,once,CASGTGRLGYQETQYF,TGTGCCAGCGGGACAGGGCGGTTGGGGTACCAAGAGACCCAGTACTTC
TRBD1,TRBJ1-5,TRBV5-1,-,CASSLAGQDNQPQHF,TGCGCCAGCAGCTTGGCCGGACAGGACAATCAGCCCCAGCATTTT
-,TRBJ2-2,TRBV7-9,-,CASSLERRTGELFF,TGTGCCAGCAGCTTGGAGCGACGCACCGGGGAGCTGTTTTTT
TRBD2,TRBJ2-7,TRBV4-3,-,CASSQEARGRSYEQYF,TGCGCCAGCAGCCAAGAGGCGCGCGGGAGGTCTTACGAGCAGTACTTC
-,TRBJ1-5,TRBV19,-,CASSIKRTDGSNQPQHF,TGTGCCAGTAGTATTAAGAGGACAGATGGTAGCAATCAGCCCCAGCATTTT
TRBD2,TRBJ2-5,TRBV6-1,-,CASSDFLSGLAEFQETQYF,TGTGCCAGCAGTGATTTCCTCTCCGGACTAGCGGAATTTCAAGAGACCCAGTACTTC
TRBD1,TRBJ1-2,TRBV6-5,-,CASSRTGTGTYGYTF,TGTGCCAGCAGCCGCACCGGGACAGGGACTTATGGCTACACCTTC
TRBD2,TRBJ2-7,TRBV7-9,-,CASSLITSGSSYEQYF,TGTGCCAGCAGCTTAATTACTAGCGGGAGCTCCTACGAGCAGTACTTC
TRBD1,TRBJ1-2,TRBV6-4,-,CASSDPGQGRGGYTF,TGTGCCAGCAGTGACCCCGGACAGGGGCGCGGTGGCTACACCTTC
-,TRBJ1-1,TRBV19,-,CASRPWTANTEAFF,TGTGCCAGTAGGCCCTGGACAGCGAACACTGAAGCTTTCTTT
-,TRBJ1-1,TRBV9,-,CASSVTGTPSVSEAFF,TGTGCCAGCAGCGTTACCGGGACTCCTTCAGTATCTGAAGCTTTCTTT
-,TRBJ2-3,TRBV6-1,-,CASFPGGADTQYF,TGTGCCAGCTTTCCGGGGGGCGCGGATACGCAGTATTTT
TRBD2,TRBJ2-1,TRBV15,once,CATSKDFSGLAGGEQFF,TGTGCCACCAGCAAAGATTTCTCCGGACTAGCGGGAGGCGAGCAGTTCTTC
-,TRBJ2-5,TRBV19,-,CASSMRPQETQYF,TGTGCCAGTAGTATGCGGCCTCAAGAGACCCAGTACTTC
TRBD2,TRBJ2-7,TRBV18,-,CASSPKRGSYEQYF,TGTGCCAGCTCACCAAAGCGGGGCTCCTACGAGCAGTACTTC
TRBD2,TRBJ2-7,TRBV6-1,-,CASSELSGMRWYEQYF,TGTGCCAGCAGTGAACTGAGCGGGATGCGTTGGTACGAGCAGTACTTC
-,TRBJ2-3,TRBV29-1,-,CSVEVDTDTQYF,TGCAGCGTTGAAGTAGACACAGATACGCAGTATTTT
-,TRBJ1-2,TRBV5-6,-,CASSLGRINYGYTF,TGTGCCAGCAGCTTGGGGCGGATTAACTATGGCTACACCTTC
-,TRBJ1-3,TRBV15,-,CATSRGGDGNTIYF,TGTGCCACCAGCAGAGGGGGGGATGGAAACACCATATATTTT
-,TRBJ1-4,TRBV9,-,CASSVASRGGDEKLFF,TGTGCCAGCAGCGTAGCGTCGCGCGGCGGGGATGAAAAACTGTTTTTT
TRBD2,TRBJ2-2,TRBV4-2,-,CASSQVSSGNTGELFF,TGTGCCAGCAGCCAAGTTTCTAGCGGAAACACCGGGGAGCTGTTTTTT
-,TRBJ1-2,TRBV19,-,CAIQGIYGYTF,TGTGCCATCCAGGGGATCTATGGCTACACCTTC
TRBD1,TRBJ1-2,TRBV6-1,-,CASRGQGIYGYTF,TGTGCCAGCAGGGGACAGGGCATCTATGGCTACACCTTC
TRBD1,TRBJ2-7,TRBV10-1,few,CASRSGTGGEQYF,TGCGCCAGCAGATCCGGGACAGGGGGCGAGCAGTACTTC
TRBD2,TRBJ2-3,TRBV7-3,-,CASSSGTSGSFTDTQYF,TGTGCCAGCAGCTCCGGGACTAGCGGGAGTTTCACAGATACGCAGTATTTT
-,TRBJ1-3,TRBV5-1,-,CASSLYGSGNSGNTIYF,TGCGCCAGCAGCTTGTACGGCAGCGGAAACTCTGGAAACACCATATATTTT
TRBD2,TRBJ2-1,TRBV7-8,-,CASSLGSGLAGGWYNEQFF,TGTGCCAGCAGCTTAGGCTCCGGACTAGCGGGAGGGTGGTACAATGAGCAGTTCTTC
-,TRBJ2-4,TRBV6-6,-,CASSRGENIQYF,TGTGCCAGCAGTCGCGGGGAAAACATTCAGTACTTC
-,TRBJ1-1,TRBV4-3,-,CASSPHRVSTEAFF,TGCGCCAGCAGCCCCCACAGGGTGAGCACTGAAGCTTTCTTT
-,TRBJ1-1,TRBV11-2,-,CASSLAGGTEAFF,TGTGCCAGCAGCTTGGCTGGAGGCACTGAAGCTTTCTTT
TRBD1,TRBJ1-1,TRBV6-1,-,CASSAQGAIMNTEAFF,TGTGCCAGCAGTGCCCAGGGGGCTATCATGAACACTGAAGCTTTCTTT
TRBD1,TRBJ1-2,TRBV19,-,CASRDRGYGYTF,TGTGCCAGTAGGGACAGGGGCTATGGCTACACCTTC
TRBD1,TRBJ2-5,TRBV2,-,CASSENRGVETQYF,TGTGCCAGCAGTGAAAACAGGGGGGTAGAGACCCAGTACTTC
TRBD1,TRBJ2-5,TRBV6-1,-,CASSEAMDRGSRETQYF,TGTGCCAGCAGTGAAGCGATGGACAGGGGGTCGCGAGAGACCCAGTACTTC
-,TRBJ1-1,TRBV29-1,-,CSVEDRPQSEAFF,TGCAGCGTTGAAGATCGCCCCCAGTCTGAAGCTTTCTTT
TRBD1,TRBJ1-4,TRBV18,-,CASSPTRQGTTNEKLFF,TGTGCCAGCTCCCCAACCCGACAGGGAACAACTAATGAAAAACTGTTTTTT
TRBD2,TRBJ2-7,TRBV7-3,-,CASSLELAGGYEQYF,TGTGCCAGCAGCTTAGAGCTAGCGGGAGGTTACGAGCAGTACTTC
-,TRBJ2-5,TRBV7-2,-,CASSLLTAEPQETQYF,TGTGCCAGCAGCTTACTTACAGCGGAGCCTCAAGAGACCCAGTACTTC
-,TRBJ1-1,TRBV6-1,-,CASSENSMNTEAFF,TGTGCCAGCAGTGAAAACAGTATGAACACTGAAGCTTTCTTT
-,TRBJ2-7,TRBV2,few,CARGNGMAYEQYF,TGTGCCAGGGGAAACGGGATGGCCTACGAGCAGTACTTC